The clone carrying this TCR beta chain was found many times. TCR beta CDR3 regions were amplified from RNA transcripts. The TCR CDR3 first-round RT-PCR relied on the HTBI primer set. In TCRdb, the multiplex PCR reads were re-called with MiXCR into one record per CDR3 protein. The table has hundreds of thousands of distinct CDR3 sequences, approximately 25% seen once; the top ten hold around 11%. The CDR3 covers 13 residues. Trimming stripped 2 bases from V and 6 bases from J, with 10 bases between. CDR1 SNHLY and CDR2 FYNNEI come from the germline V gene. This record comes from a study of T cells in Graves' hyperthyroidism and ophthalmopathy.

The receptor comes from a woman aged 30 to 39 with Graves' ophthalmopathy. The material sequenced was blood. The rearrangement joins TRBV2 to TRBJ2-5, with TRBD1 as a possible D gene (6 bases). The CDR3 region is CASSEFTGKTQYF. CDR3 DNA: TGTGCCAGCAGTGAATTCACAGGGAAGACCCAGTACTTC.